A single TCR beta chain is shown here with its context. As yet, its antigen is unknown. The record originates from a study of early stage breast cancer tumors. Study-wide points: Commonly generated sequences made up most enriched TCRB sequences shared between patients.

CDR1 and CDR2 from the germline V gene are LNHDA and SQIVND (reference sequence). There are 15 residues in the CDR3. The V and J ends lost 2 bases and 5 bases respectively, with 12 bases between them. Using immunoSEQ multiplex PCR, the repertoire was profiled, and TCRdb retains in-frame clones only, with some absent. In the table there are 7,000 to 8,500 clones, roughly 77% of which are singletons. This normal breast sample came from a site roughly 2-4 cm away from the tumor. The chain carries TRBV19 and TRBJ2-2; possibly TRBD1 or TRBD2 for D (6 bases each). The receptor comes from a person aged 55-75 years with breast cancer. Sequences were obtained from normal breast tissue next to the tumor. The CDR3 region has the DNA TGTGCCAGTAGTATACGGGGGCTGGGGACCGGGGAGCTGTTTTTT. Residues: CASSIRGLGTGELFF.